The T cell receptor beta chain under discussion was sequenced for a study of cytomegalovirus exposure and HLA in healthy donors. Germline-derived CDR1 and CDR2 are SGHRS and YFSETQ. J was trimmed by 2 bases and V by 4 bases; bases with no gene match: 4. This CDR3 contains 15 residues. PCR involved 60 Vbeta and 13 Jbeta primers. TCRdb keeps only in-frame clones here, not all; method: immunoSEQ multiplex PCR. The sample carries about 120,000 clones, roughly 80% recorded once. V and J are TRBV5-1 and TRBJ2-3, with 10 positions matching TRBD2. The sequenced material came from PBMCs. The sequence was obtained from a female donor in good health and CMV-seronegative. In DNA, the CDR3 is TGCGCCAGCAGCACTCTAGCGGGGGACACAGATACGCAGTATTTT. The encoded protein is CASSTLAGDTDTQYF. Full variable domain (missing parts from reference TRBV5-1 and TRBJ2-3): KAGVTQTPRYLIKTRGQQVTLSCSPISGHRSVSWYQQTPGQGLQFLFEYFSETQRNKGNFPGRFSGRQFSNSRSEMNVSTLELGDSALYLCASSTLAGDTDTQYFGPGTRLTVL.